A selection of T cell receptor beta chains follows, all from one sample in a study of T cell responses to AZD1222 COVID-19 vaccine. Assay: immunoSEQ multiplex PCR; the TCRdb copy retains only in-frame clones and omits some. The table records around 160,000 clones, about 91% of them present only once. The specimen was peripheral blood, collected 28 days after the second AZD1222 dose. These receptors came from an adult who received the AZD1222 COVID-19 vaccine. CDR3s include the opening cysteine and the closing phenylalanine or tryptophan. The D gene is left open where the match is weak. Size is stated for part of the rows, as once, few or many counts, or as a class when the clone is expanded.

d_call: TRBD1
v_call: TRBV3-1/TRBV3-2
j_call: TRBJ1-1
clone_size: .
cdr3_aa: CASSLQGGPFEAFF
cdr3_nt: TGTGCCAGCAGTTTACAGGGGGGGCCCTTTGAAGCTTTCTTT

d_call: TRBD1
v_call: TRBV5-1
j_call: TRBJ2-3
clone_size: once
cdr3_aa: CASSSTGTGGPDTQYF
cdr3_nt: TGCGCCAGCAGCTCCACCGGGACAGGGGGCCCAGATACGCAGTATTTT

d_call: .
v_call: TRBV6-5
j_call: TRBJ2-6
clone_size: .
cdr3_aa: CASYLGAGANVLTF
cdr3_nt: TGTGCCAGCTACCTAGGGGCTGGGGCCAACGTCCTGACTTTC

d_call: TRBD1
v_call: TRBV7-9
j_call: TRBJ1-1
clone_size: .
cdr3_aa: CASSLAGGFGETEAFF
cdr3_nt: TGTGCCAGCAGCTTAGCAGGGGGCTTCGGTGAAACTGAAGCTTTCTTT

d_call: .
v_call: TRBV2
j_call: TRBJ1-6
clone_size: .
cdr3_aa: CASRDTGGSPLHF
cdr3_nt: TGTGCCAGCAGAGACACAGGAGGATCACCCCTCCACTTT

d_call: .
v_call: TRBV10-2
j_call: TRBJ1-1
clone_size: .
cdr3_aa: CASAGPTEAFF
cdr3_nt: TGCGCCAGCGCGGGGCCCACTGAAGCTTTCTTT

d_call: .
v_call: TRBV7-8
j_call: TRBJ1-1
clone_size: .
cdr3_aa: CASSHSSTVLTEAFF
cdr3_nt: TGTGCCAGCAGCCATAGCAGTACAGTGTTGACTGAAGCTTTCTTT

d_call: .
v_call: TRBV7-9
j_call: TRBJ1-4
clone_size: .
cdr3_aa: CASSLAGEKDEKLFF
cdr3_nt: TGTGCCAGCAGCTTAGCGGGGGAGAAGGATGAAAAACTGTTTTTT

d_call: .
v_call: TRBV11-2
j_call: TRBJ1-2
clone_size: .
cdr3_aa: CASSLVTRNYGYTF
cdr3_nt: TGTGCCAGCAGCTTAGTGACTAGGAACTATGGCTACACCTTC

d_call: .
v_call: TRBV5-1
j_call: TRBJ1-2
clone_size: .
cdr3_aa: CASSFLGEDYGYTF
cdr3_nt: TGCGCCAGCAGCTTCCTCGGGGAGGACTATGGCTACACCTTC

d_call: TRBD1
v_call: TRBV4-1
j_call: TRBJ2-7
clone_size: .
cdr3_aa: CASSLGTGYEQYF
cdr3_nt: TGCGCCAGCAGCCTGGGGACAGGCTACGAGCAGTACTTC

d_call: .
v_call: TRBV3-1/TRBV3-2
j_call: TRBJ1-6
clone_size: .
cdr3_aa: CASSQQRQLDSPLHF
cdr3_nt: TGTGCCAGCAGCCAACAACGACAGCTAGATTCACCCCTCCACTTT

d_call: TRBD1
v_call: TRBV10-2
j_call: TRBJ1-1
clone_size: .
cdr3_aa: CASSKQGAGTEAFF
cdr3_nt: TGCGCCAGCAGTAAGCAGGGGGCCGGCACTGAAGCTTTCTTT

d_call: .
v_call: TRBV10-2
j_call: TRBJ2-7
clone_size: .
cdr3_aa: CASSELIEQYF
cdr3_nt: TGCGCCAGCAGTGAGTTGATTGAGCAGTACTTC

d_call: .
v_call: TRBV6-1
j_call: TRBJ1-5
clone_size: .
cdr3_aa: CASSEEAATYQPQHF
cdr3_nt: TGTGCCAGCAGTGAAGAGGCGGCTACTTATCAGCCCCAGCATTTT

d_call: TRBD1
v_call: TRBV12-3/TRBV12-4
j_call: TRBJ2-2
clone_size: .
cdr3_aa: CACDRGNTGELFF
cdr3_nt: TGTGCCTGCGACAGGGGAAACACCGGGGAGCTGTTTTTT

d_call: .
v_call: TRBV12-3/TRBV12-4
j_call: TRBJ2-1
clone_size: .
cdr3_aa: CASSWYNEQFF
cdr3_nt: TGTGCCAGCAGTTGGTACAATGAGCAGTTCTTC

d_call: .
v_call: TRBV7-8
j_call: TRBJ2-7
clone_size: few
cdr3_aa: CASSLAAGLARVDEQYF
cdr3_nt: TGTGCCAGCAGCTTAGCGGCGGGTTTGGCTCGAGTGGACGAGCAGTACTTC

d_call: .
v_call: TRBV11-2
j_call: TRBJ2-1
clone_size: .
cdr3_aa: CASSQRRDPTYNEQFF
cdr3_nt: TGTGCCAGCAGCCAGCGCCGGGACCCGACCTACAATGAGCAGTTCTTC

d_call: .
v_call: TRBV27
j_call: TRBJ2-7
clone_size: .
cdr3_aa: CASRRLPYEQYF
cdr3_nt: TGTGCCAGCAGGCGACTGCCCTACGAGCAGTACTTC

d_call: TRBD2
v_call: TRBV7-9
j_call: TRBJ2-7
clone_size: .
cdr3_aa: CASSPRTSGYEQYF
cdr3_nt: TGTGCCAGCAGCCCAAGGACTAGCGGCTACGAGCAGTACTTC

d_call: TRBD1
v_call: TRBV7-9
j_call: TRBJ2-2
clone_size: .
cdr3_aa: CASNPGQGADTGELFF
cdr3_nt: TGTGCCAGCAACCCGGGACAGGGGGCGGACACCGGGGAGCTGTTTTTT

d_call: .
v_call: TRBV12-3/TRBV12-4
j_call: TRBJ1-5
clone_size: .
cdr3_aa: CASRNAGQPQHF
cdr3_nt: TGTGCCAGCAGAAACGCAGGTCAGCCCCAGCATTTT

d_call: TRBD1
v_call: TRBV18
j_call: TRBJ2-7
clone_size: .
cdr3_aa: CASSLTGQATYEQYF
cdr3_nt: TGTGCCAGCTCACTAACTGGACAGGCGACCTACGAGCAGTACTTC

d_call: .
v_call: TRBV6-5
j_call: TRBJ1-2
clone_size: .
cdr3_aa: CASSYRANYGYTF
cdr3_nt: TGTGCCAGCAGTTACAGGGCTAACTATGGCTACACCTTC

d_call: TRBD1
v_call: TRBV28
j_call: TRBJ2-7
clone_size: .
cdr3_aa: CASSLMGQGVHEQYF
cdr3_nt: TGTGCCAGCAGTTTAATGGGACAGGGGGTACACGAGCAGTACTTC

d_call: TRBD1
v_call: TRBV6-5
j_call: TRBJ1-2
clone_size: .
cdr3_aa: CASSPLIGGVGYTF
cdr3_nt: TGTGCCAGCAGCCCGCTCATAGGGGGCGTTGGCTACACCTTC

d_call: .
v_call: TRBV3-1/TRBV3-2
j_call: TRBJ2-1
clone_size: once
cdr3_aa: CASSQDLLAAYNEQFF
cdr3_nt: TGTGCCAGCAGCCAAGATTTGCTAGCAGCTTACAATGAGCAGTTCTTC

d_call: TRBD1
v_call: TRBV6-5
j_call: TRBJ1-2
clone_size: .
cdr3_aa: CASQSRDRAGYTF
cdr3_nt: TGTGCCAGCCAAAGTCGGGACAGGGCTGGCTACACCTTC

d_call: .
v_call: TRBV11-2
j_call: TRBJ1-1
clone_size: once
cdr3_aa: CASSLVGNTEAFF
cdr3_nt: TGTGCCAGCAGCTTAGTCGGAAACACTGAAGCTTTCTTT

d_call: TRBD1
v_call: TRBV4-1
j_call: TRBJ1-3
clone_size: .
cdr3_aa: CASSQDDRDGNTIYF
cdr3_nt: TGCGCCAGCAGCCAAGACGACAGGGACGGAAACACCATATATTTT

d_call: .
v_call: TRBV6-5
j_call: TRBJ1-2
clone_size: .
cdr3_aa: CASKGDYGYTF
cdr3_nt: TGTGCCAGCAAGGGCGACTATGGCTACACCTTC

d_call: .
v_call: TRBV9
j_call: TRBJ1-2
clone_size: .
cdr3_aa: CASSIQGSYTF
cdr3_nt: TGTGCCAGCAGCATACAGGGTAGCTACACCTTC

d_call: TRBD1
v_call: TRBV6-5
j_call: TRBJ1-2
clone_size: .
cdr3_aa: CASRGAGQNYGYTF
cdr3_nt: TGTGCCAGCAGAGGAGCGGGACAGAACTATGGCTACACCTTC

d_call: .
v_call: TRBV7-2
j_call: TRBJ2-4
clone_size: .
cdr3_aa: CASSLTSAKNIQYF
cdr3_nt: TGTGCCAGCAGCTTGACAAGCGCCAAAAACATTCAGTACTTC

d_call: .
v_call: TRBV6-1
j_call: TRBJ1-2
clone_size: .
cdr3_aa: CASSEVEGYLSNYGYTF
cdr3_nt: TGTGCCAGCAGTGAAGTTGAAGGGTATTTGTCTAACTATGGCTACACCTTC

d_call: TRBD2
v_call: TRBV7-9
j_call: TRBJ2-3
clone_size: .
cdr3_aa: CASSFLAGDTDTQYF
cdr3_nt: TGTGCCAGCAGCTTCCTAGCGGGGGACACAGATACGCAGTATTTT

d_call: .
v_call: TRBV7-9
j_call: TRBJ1-2
clone_size: .
cdr3_aa: CASSRAGGTRGAPSTF
cdr3_nt: TGTGCCAGCAGCAGGGCGGGGGGTACTCGTGGAGCCCCAAGCACCTTC

d_call: .
v_call: TRBV5-1
j_call: TRBJ2-2
clone_size: .
cdr3_aa: CASSPPWQGGTGELFF
cdr3_nt: TGCGCCAGCAGCCCCCCTTGGCAGGGCGGGACCGGGGAGCTGTTTTTT

d_call: .
v_call: TRBV1
j_call: TRBJ2-7
clone_size: few
cdr3_aa: CTSSQRAGGVGEQYF
cdr3_nt: TGCACCAGCAGCCAAAGAGCGGGGGGGGTAGGCGAGCAGTACTTC

d_call: TRBD2
v_call: TRBV5-1
j_call: TRBJ2-1
clone_size: .
cdr3_aa: CASSPLAGGRNEQFF
cdr3_nt: TGCGCCAGCAGCCCACTAGCGGGGGGGCGGAATGAGCAGTTCTTC

d_call: TRBD2
v_call: TRBV19
j_call: TRBJ2-3
clone_size: .
cdr3_aa: CASRIAGGTDTQYF
cdr3_nt: TGTGCCAGTAGAATAGCGGGCGGCACAGATACGCAGTATTTT

d_call: TRBD2
v_call: TRBV19
j_call: TRBJ2-2
clone_size: .
cdr3_aa: CASTPPAGDRTGELFF
cdr3_nt: TGTGCCAGTACCCCCCCGGCGGGGGACCGCACCGGGGAGCTGTTTTTT

d_call: .
v_call: TRBV29-1
j_call: TRBJ2-3
clone_size: .
cdr3_aa: CSVDLDGTDTQYF
cdr3_nt: TGCAGCGTTGATCTTGACGGCACAGATACGCAGTATTTT

d_call: TRBD1
v_call: TRBV9
j_call: TRBJ1-3
clone_size: .
cdr3_aa: CASSVGGQSGNTIYF
cdr3_nt: TGTGCCAGCAGCGTAGGGGGACAGTCCGGAAACACCATATATTTT

d_call: .
v_call: TRBV5-1
j_call: TRBJ1-2
clone_size: once
cdr3_aa: CASSLESTVYGYTF
cdr3_nt: TGCGCCAGCAGCTTGGAATCGACAGTCTATGGCTACACCTTC

d_call: .
v_call: TRBV12-3/TRBV12-4
j_call: TRBJ1-2
clone_size: .
cdr3_aa: CASSFIYGYTF
cdr3_nt: TGTGCCAGCAGTTTCATCTATGGCTACACCTTC

d_call: .
v_call: TRBV5-4
j_call: TRBJ2-5
clone_size: .
cdr3_aa: CASSPRGGTQETQYF
cdr3_nt: TGTGCCAGCAGCCCAAGGGGGGGGACTCAAGAGACCCAGTACTTC

d_call: .
v_call: TRBV12-3/TRBV12-4
j_call: TRBJ2-7
clone_size: .
cdr3_aa: CASSLRSSYEQYF
cdr3_nt: TGTGCCAGCAGCCTAAGATCATCCTACGAGCAGTACTTC

d_call: .
v_call: TRBV6-5
j_call: TRBJ2-1
clone_size: few
cdr3_aa: CASRDRSLYNEQFF
cdr3_nt: TGTGCCAGCAGAGACAGGTCTCTCTACAATGAGCAGTTCTTC

d_call: TRBD1
v_call: TRBV19
j_call: TRBJ1-1
clone_size: .
cdr3_aa: CASTHRGRNTEAFF
cdr3_nt: TGTGCCAGTACCCACAGGGGGCGCAACACTGAAGCTTTCTTT

d_call: .
v_call: TRBV13
j_call: TRBJ2-2
clone_size: .
cdr3_aa: CASSTRQPSNTGELFF
cdr3_nt: TGTGCCAGCAGCACCAGACAGCCATCGAACACCGGGGAGCTGTTTTTT

d_call: .
v_call: TRBV7-2
j_call: TRBJ2-5
clone_size: .
cdr3_aa: CASSLVGGAETQYF
cdr3_nt: TGTGCCAGCAGCTTAGTGGGGGGCGCAGAGACCCAGTACTTC

d_call: .
v_call: TRBV5-1
j_call: TRBJ1-1
clone_size: .
cdr3_aa: CASKTGTGNTEAFF
cdr3_nt: TGCGCCAGCAAAACCGGGACGGGGAACACTGAAGCTTTCTTT

d_call: .
v_call: TRBV20-1
j_call: TRBJ1-1
clone_size: .
cdr3_aa: CSAIEATTEAFF
cdr3_nt: TGCAGTGCTATTGAGGCAACCACTGAAGCTTTCTTT

d_call: .
v_call: TRBV3-1/TRBV3-2
j_call: TRBJ2-6
clone_size: .
cdr3_aa: CASSHSGAGANVLTF
cdr3_nt: TGTGCCAGCAGCCACTCAGGGGCTGGGGCCAACGTCCTGACTTTC

d_call: TRBD1
v_call: TRBV3-1/TRBV3-2
j_call: TRBJ1-2
clone_size: once
cdr3_aa: CASRPTGGFYGYTF
cdr3_nt: TGTGCCAGCAGGCCGACAGGGGGCTTCTATGGCTACACCTTC